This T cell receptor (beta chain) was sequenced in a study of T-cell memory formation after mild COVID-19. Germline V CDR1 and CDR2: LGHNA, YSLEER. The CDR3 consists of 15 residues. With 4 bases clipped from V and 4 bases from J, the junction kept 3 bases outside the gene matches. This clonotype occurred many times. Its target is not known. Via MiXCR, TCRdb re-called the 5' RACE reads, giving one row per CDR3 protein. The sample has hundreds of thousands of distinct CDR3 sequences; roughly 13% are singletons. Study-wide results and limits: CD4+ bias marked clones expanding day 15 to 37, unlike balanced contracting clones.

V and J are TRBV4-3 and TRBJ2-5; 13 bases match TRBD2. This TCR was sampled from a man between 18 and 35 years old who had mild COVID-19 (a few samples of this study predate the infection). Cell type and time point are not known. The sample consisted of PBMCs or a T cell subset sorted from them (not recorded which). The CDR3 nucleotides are TGCGCCAGCAGCCGACTAGCGGGGGGCCCAGAGACCCAGTACTTC. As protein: CASSRLAGGPETQYF.